This T cell receptor (beta chain) was documented in a study of cytomegalovirus exposure and HLA in healthy donors. Study-level background: Around 190 million T cells yielded about 120 million unique TCR beta sequences, as an earlier analysis found. Study-level results: Other equally common chains were less clonally expanded than HLA-associated TCR beta chains, a later analysis showed.

The PCR ran on 60 Vbeta and 13 Jbeta primers. Sequencing used immunoSEQ multiplex PCR; TCRdb keeps in-frame clones, though not all of them. The repertoire includes around 300,000 clones, 72% of them detected once, and approximately 2.3% sits in the top ten. To note about this clone: What it recognizes is unknown.

Germline lookup yields CDR1 LNHDA and CDR2 SQIVND (reference sequence). With 3 bases removed from V and 2 bases from J, the gap between germline ends came to 13 bases. The CDR3 contains 15 residues. This sequence was found in a female donor in good health and CMV-seronegative. The chain is built from TRBV19 and TRBJ2-5, with a possible D match to TRBD2 (6 bases). Sequencing was performed on PBMCs. For the CDR3, the DNA is TGTGCCAGTAGTATCGGGACTCGCGGGCAAGAGACCCAGTACTTC. It specifies CASSIGTRGQETQYF.